The present entry profiles one T cell receptor beta chain with its context. This clonotype was seen many times. Its antigen is currently not known. No much larger clone is present one base from it, and per-base qualities are unavailable. This entry is derived from a study of Graves' ophthalmopathy and Graves' hyperthyroidism (dated by TCRdb to the late 2010s). Background on the whole study: Peripheral blood samples were taken at the time of initial diagnosis, before any treatment was given. An independent validation cohort comprised about 20 hyperthyroidism patients and 15 to 17 patients who later progressed from hyperthyroidism to ophthalmopathy. In over 5 hyperthyroidism patients, the T-cell repertoire of thyroid tissue was compared with the T-cell repertoire of blood. TCR beta repertoire signatures were used to distinguish Graves' ophthalmopathy from Graves' hyperthyroidism and to predict progression to ophthalmopathy. In total, around 140 blood samples were TCR-sequenced: some 40 ophthalmopathy, some 75 hyperthyroidism and some 17 hyperthyroidism-to-ophthalmopathy patients. The 100 discovery patients were randomly divided into training and test sets at a 7:3 ratio. To explore V-J signatures that distinguish ophthalmopathy from hyperthyroidism, a discovery set of about a hundred patients was enrolled, made up of 40 to 45 with ophthalmopathy and under 65 with stable hyperthyroidism. After sampling, hyperthyroidism patients received methimazole starting at 30 mg daily, and ophthalmopathy patients received high-dose intravenous methylprednisolone.

The investigation overall reported the following: In validation, the model predicted ophthalmopathy progression with 70.59% sensitivity and 72.22% specificity; some 13 predicted patients were CT-confirmed with GO in a median of about 6.2 months. Most of the expanded thyroid clonotypes with a frequency above 0.001 were also detected in blood, and it was suggested that the thyroid immune response may be reflected by blood repertoires. No statistical method was used to predetermine the sample size, and group allocation was not hidden from the investigators. In cross-validation, the 13-signature model distinguished ophthalmopathy from stable hyperthyroidism with just over 85% sensitivity and 81% to 82% specificity, while in the test set the corresponding values were roughly 80% and 75%.

The CDR3, from cysteine to phenylalanine, totals 14 residues. Here the CDR3 DNA is all that survives: 42 bases in frame from base 1. Relative to germline, V is 8 bases shorter and J is 3 bases shorter, with 17 bases between their ends. CDR1 and CDR2, per the germline V gene, are SNHLY and FYNNEI. For repertoire sequencing, the TCR beta CDR3 regions were amplified from RNA transcripts. The first round of RT-PCR was done with HTBI primers and the Qiagen OneStep RT-PCR kit, and was followed by a second round of multiplex PCR, then size selection and purification. The libraries underwent paired-end sequencing with 100 bp reads on an Illumina HiSeq2000. The authors processed their data as follows. SOAPnuke was used for read processing, and reads with adapters, uncalled bases, a mean Phred below 15, or no exact constant-primer or identifier match were discarded. COPE v1.2.5 was used to merge high-quality paired reads. Clonotypes were defined as unique nucleotide sequences and were aligned to IMGT TRB V, D and J references using MiTCR v1.1. Only V-J combinations with frequency above 0.0001 were analysed, covering approximately 99% of repertoires. For each V-J combination, a TCR clonal expansion and chaos score was defined as F50 clonal expansion divided by the chaos observed in the TCRdist matrix. Welch's t-statistics and random forest were used to reduce features to about 14 V-J combinations, which were fed into a naive Bayes classifier. The similarity between thyroid and blood repertoires was quantified using the Morisita-Horn index. The raw public reads went through TCRdb reprocessing: fastp at Q25, MiXCR clone calling, in-frame beta chains kept. Entries that share a CDR3 protein sequence are merged under the most common genes and DNA. TCRdb assigned the V and J calls; the authors' analysis was not used. This sample is represented by about 420,000 distinct CDR3 sequences; more than 20% of them were singletons. The ten largest clones add up to more than 2.5% of the sample.

Stable hyperthyroidism was defined as no progression to ophthalmopathy within 18 months of follow-up. Hyperthyroidism patients were newly diagnosed, with disease duration under 2 months, and aged 18 to 65 years. Patients with other autoimmune diseases, uncontrolled infections, pregnancy or lactation were excluded from the study. Diagnosis was based on clinical symptoms, serum thyroxine, TRAb, thyroid ultrasound and orbital computed tomography. Using Ficoll-Paque density gradient centrifugation, PBMCs were isolated from 10 ml of fresh peripheral blood. Trizol reagent was used to extract the total RNA, and its quality was then checked on an Agilent 2100 Bioanalyzer.

The material sequenced was peripheral blood. This receptor was obtained from a young woman with stable Graves' hyperthyroidism. Donor details come from another sample of the same person, matched by shared clones. The chain links TRBV2 with TRBJ2-7, with a tentative D gene TRBD1 over 6 matching bases. At the DNA level, the sequence is TGTGCCAGCTCCTCCGACAGGACGCTCTACGAGCAGTACTTC. Its coded protein is CASSSDRTLYEQYF.